A selection of T cell receptor beta chains follows, all from one sample in a study of T-cell memory formation after mild COVID-19. TCRdb ran MiXCR on the 5' RACE reads and lists one entry per CDR3 protein. The data show about 250,000 distinct CDR3 sequences, less than 20% seen once. Sample: PBMCs or a T cell subset sorted from them (not recorded which). Receptor source: a man aged 18 to 29 who had mild COVID-19 (a few samples of this study predate the infection). Cell type and time point are not known. The CDR3 runs from the conserved cysteine through the conserved F or W. A D gene is named only where the DNA matches it firmly. Not every row has a clone size; where given, it reads once, few, many or a size class.

>NA|TRBD2|TRBV6-6|TRBJ2-1
CASSQLAGGPNEQFF
TGTGCCAGCAGTCAACTAGCGGGGGGCCCCAATGAGCAGTTCTTC
>NA|NA|TRBV7-2|TRBJ2-5
CASSRWGGEETQYF
TGTGCCAGCAGCCGTTGGGGTGGAGAAGAGACCCAGTACTTC
>few|NA|TRBV5-1|TRBJ1-1
CASSSALQRNTEAFF
TGCGCCAGCAGCTCCGCCCTACAGAGGAACACTGAAGCTTTCTTT
>many|TRBD1|TRBV12-3/TRBV12-4|TRBJ1-2
CASSLTGGHGYTF
TGTGCCAGCAGTTTGACAGGGGGACATGGCTACACCTTC
>NA|NA|TRBV6-5|TRBJ1-4
CASSYVGTNEKLFF
TGTGCCAGCAGCTATGTGGGAACTAATGAAAAACTGTTTTTT
>few|NA|TRBV23-1|TRBJ2-2
CASSQEGKNTGELFF
TGCGCCAGCAGTCAAGAAGGCAAAAACACCGGGGAGCTGTTTTTT
>few|NA|TRBV5-1|TRBJ1-1
CASSLKGGDTEAFF
TGCGCCAGCAGCTTGAAGGGCGGCGACACTGAAGCTTTCTTT
>NA|NA|TRBV9|TRBJ1-1
CASSVGAGNTEAFF
TGTGCCAGCAGCGTAGGGGCAGGGAACACTGAAGCTTTCTTT
>few|NA|TRBV7-2|TRBJ1-2
CASSRPVKGYGYTF
TGTGCCAGCAGCCGGCCGGTGAAGGGCTATGGCTACACCTTC
>many|NA|TRBV27|TRBJ1-1
CASSPHGRAFEAFF
TGTGCCAGCAGTCCCCACGGACGAGCTTTTGAAGCTTTCTTT
>many|TRBD1|TRBV7-2|TRBJ2-1
CASSARTGGREVFF
TGTGCCAGCAGCGCCCGGACAGGGGGCCGGGAGGTGTTCTTC